This T cell receptor (beta chain) is from a study of blood T cells in healthy people across ages (dated by TCRdb to the mid-2010s). Notes on the research overall: In model experiments, template switching captured roughly one uniquely barcoded TCR beta cDNA molecule for every two T cells. The study measured age-related changes in TCR beta repertoire diversity using deep sequencing normalized with unique cDNA molecular identifiers. Four age groups were formed from the donors: young (average 16 years), middle-aged (around 41), aged (roughly 56) and long-lived (more than 75). Donors of different ages were randomly distributed across sequencing lanes to avoid experimental bias. Two additional independent replicas of 1 million unique cDNA reads from the same blood draw were analyzed for two donors (one aged 18 to 30 and one aged 80 or older). What the study reported, not specific to this receptor: Estimates of total diversity based on one million sequenced T cells were considered lower bounds and underestimates. Conclusive comparison of naive and antigen-experienced compartments was prevented by the profiling of bulk unsorted PBMCs. Because the CMV infection status of the donors was unknown, age-related changes in expanded clonotypes may potentially have been confounded. Observed TCR beta diversity correlated strongly with the percentage of naive T cells measured by flow cytometry. As age increased, observed TCR beta diversity per million T cells dropped in a roughly linear way, and a significant reduction was already evident by age around 41. Compared with the aged group, more naive CD4+ T cells, fewer expanded clones and increased TCR diversity were shown by the long-lived group, suggesting age selection.

Systemically healthy Caucasian individuals from Russia, around 39 in total and aged roughly 6 to 100 years, were included as donors. About 10 milliliters of peripheral blood were collected from each donor into EDTA-treated Vacutainer tubes. PBMCs were isolated by Ficoll-Paque density-gradient centrifugation, with at least 6.5 million obtained per sample. Total RNA, at least 6 micrograms per sample, was extracted from PBMCs with Trizol reagent. Naive CD45RAhigh/CD27high T cell percentages were measured by flow cytometry on a PBMC aliquot from every donor. For this chain, trimming is 3 bases at the V end and 5 bases at the J end, and the number of junction bases without a gene match is 4. Spanning cysteine to phenylalanine, the CDR3 consists of 16 amino acids. This entry keeps only the CDR3 DNA: 48 bases, framed from base 1. From the germline V gene, CDR1 is LGHNA and CDR2 is YSLEER. The library was generated by 5' RACE. Sequencing was carried out with an Illumina HiSeq 2500. A second PCR of about 6 to 11 cycles was run with a J-beta primer mix and a sample-barcoded 5' primer. A template-switch 5' adaptor carrying 12 random nucleotides introduced a unique molecular identifier onto each TCR beta cDNA molecule. Each sample yielded at least 2.5 million CDR3-containing paired-end reads. First-strand cDNA synthesis was performed from all RNA using the Mint cDNA synthesis kit, with priming by a TRBC-specific oligonucleotide. Following uracil-DNA glycosylase treatment, a first 18-cycle PCR with universal primers M1SS and BC2_uni_R was performed on all cDNA. Per the authors' processing: Normalization of each sample was performed by random selection of 1 million high-quality reads, each carrying a distinct molecular identifier. Reads with shared molecular identifiers were discarded instead of being binned into consensus sequences. MiTCR, run with a Q25 quality threshold and the strictest error-elimination algorithm, handled CDR3 identification, clonotype clustering and error correction. Lower-bound total TCR beta diversity was estimated with a nonparametric unseen species model using Euler transformation. TCRdb passed the public sequencing reads through fastp at Q25 and MiXCR, retaining productive beta sequences. Identical CDR3 proteins give one entry, which carries the most common genes and DNA. TCRdb's processing, not the study's, gives the V and J calls here. The sample records about 580,000 distinct CDR3 sequences, less than 60% of which are singletons. Jointly, the top ten make up 20% to 25% of the sample.

This clonotype was counted once. The antigen this receptor binds is unknown. No base quality values were provided; no much bigger clone lies one nucleotide off. One read alone is a weak basis. Source material: blood. The receptor's source is an elderly man in good health. The sequence joins TRBV4-3 to TRBJ2-1; TRBD2 lines up with 13 middle nucleotides. The DNA sequence reads TGCGCCAGCAGCCATCTGACTAGCGGGGGGCACAATGAGCAGTTCTTC. Translated, it gives CASSHLTSGGHNEQFF.